The 21 T cell receptor beta chains below all came from one sample that was sequenced in a study of T cell changes during pregnancy in multiple sclerosis. TCRdb's table, derived via immunoSEQ multiplex PCR, lists solely in-frame clones and lacks some. The sample lists approximately 110,000 clones, 91% occurring once. The material sequenced was peripheral blood, taken after pregnancy. The source of these receptors is a female donor with multiple sclerosis, enrolled in a pregnancy study.

This sequence joins TRBV10-1 and TRBJ1-1, with 8 bases matching TRBD1. Trimming took 2 bases from V and 1 from J; bases not matched to a gene: 0. Germline assignment: CDR1 WNHNN and CDR2 SYGVQD (reference sequence). The CDR3 has 14 amino acids. DNA for the CDR3: TGCGCCAGCAGTGAGGGACAGGGGAACACTGAAGCTTTCTTT. This codes for CASSEGQGNTEAFF.

The gene calls are TRBV5-1 and TRBJ2-2, with a weak D call TRBD2 (6 bases). Germline-derived CDR1 and CDR2 are SGHRS and YFSETQ. The CDR3 extends over 15 amino acids. The V gene lost 2 bases and the J gene lost 4 bases, with 12 bases spanning the gap. CDR3 protein: CASSLDSGFTGELFF. In nucleotides, the CDR3 is TGCGCCAGCAGCTTAGATAGCGGATTCACCGGGGAGCTGTTTTTT.

In regard to this clone: Other DNA sequences in this specimen translate into the identical CDR3. This chain connects TRBV29-1 to TRBJ1-3; 7 bases match TRBD1. Germline CDR1 reads SQVTM; CDR2 reads ANQGSEA. Trimming at V came to 4 bases and at J to 0 bases, leaving 6 bases not matched to a gene. This CDR3 has 15 amino acids. This chain's CDR3 is CSVGLGTDSGNTIYF. CDR3 sequence (DNA): TGCAGCGTTGGGTTGGGGACAGACTCTGGAAACACCATATATTTT.

This sequence joins TRBV14 and TRBJ1-2; D not certain. V was shortened by 1 base and J by 5 bases, with 14 bases between the two germline ends. CDR1 is SGHDN, CDR2 FVKESK, per germline. The CDR3 has 15 residues. CDR3 in DNA: TGTGCCAGCAGCCAAGTCCCCGGGAGTCCTTATGGCTACACCTTC. It translates to CASSQVPGSPYGYTF.

J is TRBJ1-4 and V is TRBV15, with D uncertain. Per germline, CDR1 LNHNV and CDR2 YYDKDF (reference sequence). The V end lost 1 base, the J end lost 4 bases, and 7 bases lay between the germline ends. This CDR3 contains 14 residues. The CDR3 protein is CATSRGAGNEKLFF. The DNA of the CDR3 is TGTGCCACCAGCAGAGGGGCCGGTAATGAAAAACTGTTTTTT.

Only one count was recorded for this clone. The chain combines TRBV6-1 with TRBJ2-7, with 8 bases lining up with TRBD1. Germline V gene sequence: CDR1 MNHNS, CDR2 SASEGT. Trimming removed 3 bases from V and 4 bases from J; junction bases left unmatched: 5. The CDR3 has 14 amino acids. CDR3 sequence (DNA): TGTGCCAGCAGTGACCGGACAGGGTCATACGAGCAGTACTTC. Protein: CASSDRTGSYEQYF.

This chain joins TRBV11-2 and TRBJ2-5; D gene unclear. From germline, CDR1 is SGHAT and CDR2 FQNNGV. Trimming took 0 bases from V and 5 from J, leaving 4 bases between them. The CDR3 is made up of 12 amino acids. The CDR3 bases are TGTGCCAGCAGCTTAGATAGCGAGACCCAGTACTTC. It yields the protein CASSLDSETQYF.

The rearrangement uses TRBV9 and TRBJ1-2; a weak D match, TRBD1 (5 bases). Trimming pared 2 bases from V and 0 bases from J, leaving 11 bases between. This CDR3 has 15 amino acids. The germline gives CDR1 SGDLS, CDR2 YYNGEE. This CDR3 reads CASSVDNSANYGYTF. Written as DNA, the CDR3 is TGTGCCAGCAGCGTGGACAACTCAGCTAACTATGGCTACACCTTC.

The chain has TRBV9 and TRBJ2-2, with D perhaps matching TRBD2 (7 bases). The CDR3 is 15 amino acids. CDR1 and CDR2 (germline): SGDLS, YYNGEE. V was pared by 0 bases and J by 4 bases, with 10 bases between. CDR3 amino acids: CASSVDAGATGELFF. The CDR3 bases are TGTGCCAGCAGCGTAGATGCGGGGGCCACCGGGGAGCTGTTTTTT.

This clone was observed once. The chain couples TRBV9 to TRBJ1-5, with 7 bases lining up with TRBD1. Trimming at V came to 4 bases and at J to 6 bases, leaving 7 bases not matched to a gene. The CDR3 extends over 14 amino acids. Germline loops: CDR1 SGDLS, CDR2 YYNGEE. CDR3: CASSMWQGGQPQHF. The CDR3 coding sequence is TGTGCCAGCAGCATGTGGCAGGGGGGTCAGCCCCAGCATTTT.

This rearrangement joins TRBV6-5 to TRBJ1-4; D is perhaps TRBD1 (6 bases). Germline assignment: CDR1 MNHEY and CDR2 SVGAGI. The length of the CDR3 is 12 residues. Trimming removed 2 bases at V and 10 bases at J, with 8 bases between. This CDR3 reads CASSYLRGKLFF. Here the CDR3 DNA reads TGTGCCAGCAGTTACCTCAGGGGAAAACTGTTTTTT.

This chain connects TRBV14 to TRBJ1-2; TRBD1 aligns across 8 bases. The germline V gene encodes CDR1 SGHDN and CDR2 FVKESK. The CDR3 runs to 19 residues. V lost 4 bases and J lost 6; bases outside the gene matches: 22. The DNA for the CDR3 is TGTGCCAGCAGCCTAACACAAACCTCAAAGTGGGACAGGCGGAATGGCTACACCTTC. It specifies CASSLTQTSKWDRRNGYTF.

The V and J genes are TRBV18 and TRBJ2-1; the D is unclear. This CDR3 contains 16 residues. Trimming removed 0 bases from V and 0 bases from J, with 9 bases in between. Germline CDR1 KGHSH, CDR2 LQKENI. This chain's CDR3 is CASSPPNGGSYNEQFF. CDR3 nucleotides: TGTGCCAGCTCACCACCTAACGGCGGCTCCTACAATGAGCAGTTCTTC.

This clone showed up just once. This chain links TRBV7-9 with TRBJ1-1; 9 positions agree with TRBD1. There are 18 residues in the CDR3. V lost 2 bases to trimming and J lost 1 base; unmatched junction nucleotides: 11. Germline CDR1 SEHNR, CDR2 FQNEAQ (reference sequence). The CDR3 DNA follows: TGTGCCAGCAGCTTAATTGTTCCCGGACAGGGGCCGAACACTGAAGCTTTCTTT. It codes for CASSLIVPGQGPNTEAFF.

CDR3: CAWSTGERSPLHF. Written as DNA, the CDR3 is TGTGCCTGGAGTACCGGGGAACGATCACCCCTCCACTTT. This sequence joins TRBV30 and TRBJ1-6; unclear D gene. Trimming stripped 2 bases from V and 10 bases from J, with 12 bases between. Germline V CDR1 and CDR2: GTSNPN, SVGIG (reference sequence). The CDR3 sequence is 13 residues long.

The chain has TRBV6-6 and TRBJ2-7, with 7 bases matching TRBD2. This CDR3 has 16 amino acids. The junction had 16 bases not matched to a gene; V was cut back by 5 bases and J by 6 bases. Germline V gives CDR1 MNHNY, CDR2 SVGAGI (reference sequence). In DNA form, the CDR3 reads TGTGCCAGCAGTCCCCCCGGGGAGGGTCCTTTCGGCGAGCAGTACTTC. This encodes CASSPPGEGPFGEQYF.

This chain links TRBV5-4 with TRBJ2-7, with D possibly matching TRBD2 (6 bases). CDR1 is SGHNT, CDR2 YYREEE, per germline (reference sequence). Trimming stripped 2 bases from V and 6 bases from J, with 12 bases between. The CDR3 loop spans 13 amino acids. CDR3 nucleotide sequence: TGTGCCAGCAGCTTAGTAGTGCGGGGCGAGCAGTACTTC. Translated: CASSLVVRGEQYF.

The V call is TRBV19, the J call TRBJ2-7, with D perhaps matching TRBD1 (6 bases). Germline lookup yields CDR1 LNHDA and CDR2 SQIVND (reference sequence). Deletions cut 5 bases from V and 7 bases from J, with 15 bases between. The length of the CDR3 is 13 residues. CDR3 nucleotides: TGTGCCAGTAGTCACGACAGGTTGGGGGAGCAGTACTTC. Its protein is CASSHDRLGEQYF.

This chain links TRBV6-5 with TRBJ2-2; TRBD1 agrees at 10 bases. With 2 bases clipped from V and 7 bases from J, the junction kept 7 bases outside the gene matches. The CDR3 loop spans 16 amino acids. Germline-derived CDR1 and CDR2 are MNHEY and SVGAGI. This chain's CDR3 is CASSYATGTGVGELFF. CDR3 DNA: TGTGCCAGCAGTTACGCGACCGGGACAGGGGTCGGGGAGCTGTTTTTT.

The rearrangement uses TRBV29-1 and TRBJ2-6, with D tentatively TRBD2 (7 bases). Germline CDR1 is SQVTM and CDR2 is ANQGSEA. The CDR3 spans 18 residues. V was trimmed by 0 bases and J by 0 bases, leaving 15 bases between them. Here the CDR3 reads CSVEDWEGGSSGANVLTF. The CDR3 bases are TGCAGCGTTGAAGATTGGGAGGGGGGTAGCTCTGGGGCCAACGTCCTGACTTTC.

To note about this clone: At one end, the junction sequence differs from germline, possibly due to a read error. The rearrangement links TRBV7-7 to TRBJ1-5; maybe TRBD1 (6 bases). Germline V lookup: CDR1 SSHAT, CDR2 FNYEAQ (reference sequence). This CDR3 comprises 15 residues. CDR3 DNA: TGTGCTAGCAGCCCCGACAGGTTAGGCAATCAGCCCCAGCATTTT. Protein: CASSPDRLGNQPQHF.